A selection of T cell receptor beta chains follows, all from one sample in a study of memory CD4+ T cells and cytomegalovirus serostatus. Libraries were prepared by immunoSEQ multiplex PCR; TCRdb keeps only in-frame clonotypes and omits some of them. The sample carries some 48,000 clones, roughly 78% recorded once. The sequenced material came from memory CD4+ T cells from blood. Receptor source: an adult in good health and CMV-seronegative. Both conserved end residues are part of each CDR3. D genes are given only for firm matches. Where a row states a size, it is once, few, many or the class of an expanded clone; other rows omit it.

>TRBV6-5|once|TRBD2|TRBJ2-3
TGTGCCAGCAGAAAGGGACTAGCGGCCACAGATACGCAGTATTTT
CASRKGLAATDTQYF
>TRBV19|few|TRBD1|TRBJ2-7
TGTGCCAGTAGTGGGACAGGCCTACCCAACTCCTACGAGCAGTACTTC
CASSGTGLPNSYEQYF
>TRBV28|-|TRBD1|TRBJ1-2
TGTGCCAGCAGGACAACAGGGGTTAACTATGGCTACACCTTC
CASRTTGVNYGYTF
>TRBV30|-|-|TRBJ2-1
TGTGCCTGGAGGAAATATACGAATGAGCAGTTCTTC
CAWRKYTNEQFF
>TRBV11-3|-|-|TRBJ2-3
TGTGCCAGCAGCTTAGGAGTGATCGGGAAGGATACGCAGTATTTT
CASSLGVIGKDTQYF
>TRBV27|-|TRBD2|TRBJ2-1
TGTGCCAGCAGTTTTTACAGCGGGAGAAGCGCCTACAATGAGCAGTTCTTC
CASSFYSGRSAYNEQFF
>TRBV18|-|-|TRBJ1-5
TGTGCCAGCTCACCACGAGGGGCCCTTAATCAGCCCCAGCATTTT
CASSPRGALNQPQHF
>TRBV5-1|-|-|TRBJ2-2
TGCGCCAGCAGCTTGTTGGCGGCCAGGGGGGCCGGGGAGCTGTTTTTT
CASSLLAARGAGELFF
>TRBV6-1|-|-|TRBJ2-7
TGTGCCAGCAGAGGGGCCTACGAGCAGTACTTC
CASRGAYEQYF
>TRBV6-1|-|-|TRBJ2-1
TGTGCCAGCAGTGAAATGTGGACTTCCAATGAGCAGTTCTTC
CASSEMWTSNEQFF
>TRBV29-1|-|-|TRBJ1-2
TGCAGCGTTGTAGCACAGGTCTATGGCTACACCTTC
CSVVAQVYGYTF
>TRBV11-3|-|-|TRBJ2-5
TGTGCCAGCAGCTTAGACGGAGAGACCCAGTACTTC
CASSLDGETQYF
>TRBV6-6|-|-|TRBJ1-2
TGTGCCAGCAGGCCTCAGGGGAGTGCAGATGGCTACACCTTC
CASRPQGSADGYTF
>TRBV27|-|-|TRBJ2-5
TGTGCCAGCAGCCCACTTAGGAGAGAGACCCAGTACTTC
CASSPLRRETQYF
>TRBV10-3|once|TRBD2|TRBJ2-3
TGTGCCATCAGTTCCCAGAGCGGGAGCAAACTCACACGGACAGATACGCAGTATTTT
CAISSQSGSKLTRTDTQYF
>TRBV5-1|-|-|TRBJ1-2
TGCGCCAGCAGCTTGGAACAGAACTATGGCTACACCTTC
CASSLEQNYGYTF
>TRBV6-1|few|TRBD1|TRBJ1-2
TGTGCCAGCAGGGTTGGCCCGGACAGGGACAATGGCTACACCTTC
CASRVGPDRDNGYTF
>TRBV2|-|-|TRBJ2-6
TGTGCCAGCAGTCAAAGCTCTGGGGCCAACGTCCTGACTTTC
CASSQSSGANVLTF
>TRBV12-5|-|-|TRBJ1-1
TGTGCTAGTGGTTTAGTGCTTGGTCGTCGCACTGAAGCTTTCTTT
CASGLVLGRRTEAFF
>TRBV7-2|-|TRBD1|TRBJ1-2
TGTGCCAGCAGCCCCGAGACAGGGGGCAGTGGCTACACCTTC
CASSPETGGSGYTF
>TRBV5-4|-|-|TRBJ2-7
TGTGCCAGCAGCTTGCGGGATGGGGCCTACGAGCAGTACTTC
CASSLRDGAYEQYF
>TRBV10-2|once|TRBD1|TRBJ2-5
TGCGCCAGCAGGGGAGGGACAGGGGGCCTCCAAGAGACCCAGTACTTC
CASRGGTGGLQETQYF
>TRBV28|-|TRBD2|TRBJ2-7
TGTGCCAGCAGCCCGTTTGGGGCTAGCGGGAGCCCCCGGAACGAGCAGTACTTC
CASSPFGASGSPRNEQYF
>TRBV6-5|few|TRBD1|TRBJ1-1
TGTGCCAGCAGTTACTCGGGGACAGGGAGGACTGAAGCTTTCTTT
CASSYSGTGRTEAFF
>TRBV7-9|-|TRBD2|TRBJ2-1
TGTGCCAGCAGCCACCGGACTAGCGGGAGAGGGAATGAGCAGTTCTTC
CASSHRTSGRGNEQFF
>TRBV27|few|-|TRBJ1-1
TGTGCCAGCAGTCGTGGATTGAACACTGAAGCTTTCTTT
CASSRGLNTEAFF
>TRBV6-1|-|TRBD2|TRBJ2-2
TGTGCCAGCAGTTTAGCGGGAGCGAACACCGGGGAGCTGTTTTTT
CASSLAGANTGELFF
>TRBV21-1|once|-|TRBJ1-2
TGTGCCAGCACCGCCCCCGACAGGGGAGGAGATGGCTACACCTTC
CASTAPDRGGDGYTF
>TRBV9|-|TRBD2|TRBJ2-5
TGTGCCAGCAGCGTAGAATCGGCTAGCGGGCGCGAGACCCAGTACTTC
CASSVESASGRETQYF
>TRBV19|-|TRBD2|TRBJ2-2
TGTGCCAGTAGTTTAGGACTAGCGGGAGCCGGCGGGGAGCTGTTTTTT
CASSLGLAGAGGELFF
>TRBV6-1|-|-|TRBJ2-3
TGTGCCAGCAGTGAAAGGGTAGCGGGACAGAAAGATACGCAGTATTTT
CASSERVAGQKDTQYF
>TRBV6-1|-|TRBD2|TRBJ2-1
TGTGCCAGCAAACACGCGGGGGGCCGGGGTGAGCAGTTCTTC
CASKHAGGRGEQFF
>TRBV7-8|-|-|TRBJ2-5
TGTGCCAGCAGCTCCCCACCGGGGGCAGCCAAAGAGACCCAGTACTTC
CASSSPPGAAKETQYF
>TRBV12-5|-|-|TRBJ1-5
TGTGCTAGTGGTTTTGGGAGCTACAATCAGCCCCAGCATTTT
CASGFGSYNQPQHF
>TRBV7-9|-|TRBD2|TRBJ2-3
TGTGCCAGCAGCTCTAGCGGGAGAACAGATACGCAGTATTTT
CASSSSGRTDTQYF
>TRBV6-1|-|TRBD2|TRBJ2-2
TGTGCCAGCAGTCGGGGGGTCGGGGAGCTGTTTTTT
CASSRGVGELFF
>TRBV2|-|-|TRBJ2-7
TGTGCCAGCAATGAGGACCGAGACTACGAGCAGTACTTC
CASNEDRDYEQYF
>TRBV27|-|-|TRBJ2-2
TGTGCCAGCAGTTTATGGGCGAACACCGGGGAGCTGTTTTTT
CASSLWANTGELFF
>TRBV9|-|-|TRBJ2-5
TGTGCCAGCAGCGTAGATGTTGGTAGGGAGACCCAGTACTTC
CASSVDVGRETQYF
>TRBV5-5|-|-|TRBJ1-5
TGTGCCAGCAGCTTGGAGGGGAGGGACCCGGAGCCCCAGCATTTT
CASSLEGRDPEPQHF
>TRBV27|-|TRBD1|TRBJ1-4
TGTGCCAGCAGTTTCAGGGGGCAAGAAAAACTGTTTTTT
CASSFRGQEKLFF
>TRBV28|-|TRBD1|TRBJ2-6
TGTGCCAGCAGTTTAGGACAGGGGGCATCTGGGGCCAACGTCCTGACTTTC
CASSLGQGASGANVLTF
>TRBV6-1|-|-|TRBJ2-5
TGTGCCAGCCATGGGGGGGAGACCCAGTACTTC
CASHGGETQYF
>TRBV14|-|TRBD2|TRBJ2-1
TGTGCCAGCAGCCGCTGGGGAGCGGGAGCCTACAATGAGCAGTTCTTC
CASSRWGAGAYNEQFF
>TRBV6-1|-|-|TRBJ2-7
TGTGCCAGCAGTGCGGTGGGGGGCGAGCAGTACTTC
CASSAVGGEQYF
>TRBV27|-|-|TRBJ2-5
TGTGCCAGCAGTTTCTGGGAGGAGACCCAGTACTTC
CASSFWEETQYF
>TRBV11-2|-|-|TRBJ2-3
TGTGCCAGCAGCCCTGGCCGGGGAAAGGAGAGCGATACGCAGTATTTT
CASSPGRGKESDTQYF
>TRBV19|-|TRBD1|TRBJ1-5
TGTGCCAGACCGACCGGGACAGAACGACAGCCCCAGCATTTT
CARPTGTERQPQHF
>TRBV11-2|-|-|TRBJ2-7
TGTGCCAGCAGCTTTAATAATCTCTCCGGGTACGAGCAGTACTTC
CASSFNNLSGYEQYF
>TRBV9|-|TRBD2|TRBJ2-1
TGTGCCAGCAGCGCCTTAGCGGGAGGCTCCGTTGAGCAGTTCTTC
CASSALAGGSVEQFF
>TRBV7-9|-|-|TRBJ1-2
TGTGCCAGCAGCTTAAGTCTCGGGGGAGCCTATGGCTACACCTTC
CASSLSLGGAYGYTF
>TRBV27|-|TRBD1|TRBJ1-5
TGTGCCAGCAGTTCCAGGGGGCGTAGCAATCAGCCCCAGCATTTT
CASSSRGRSNQPQHF
>TRBV5-1|-|-|TRBJ2-1
TGCGCCAGCAGCTGGGACGGTAATGAGCAGTTCTTC
CASSWDGNEQFF
>TRBV7-8|-|-|TRBJ2-7
TGTGCCAGCAGCGCCCCCGCCCGCATTGACTACGAGCAGTACTTC
CASSAPARIDYEQYF
>TRBV5-5|few|TRBD1|TRBJ2-7
TGTGCCAGCAGCTTGGCAGGGGGCCAATTCAGCTCCTACGAGCAGTACTTC
CASSLAGGQFSSYEQYF
>TRBV6-1|-|TRBD1|TRBJ2-7
TGTGCCAGCAGTAAACAGGGGGGACACTCCTACGAGCAGTACTTC
CASSKQGGHSYEQYF
>TRBV9|-|-|TRBJ2-7
TGTGCCAGCAGCGCCGGGGCACTGGGTGAGCAGTACTTC
CASSAGALGEQYF
>TRBV21-1|-|-|TRBJ2-7
TGTGCCAGCAGCAAAGTAGAGAGGGGACACTTTTATTACGAGCAGTACTTC
CASSKVERGHFYYEQYF
>TRBV6-6|-|TRBD1|TRBJ2-3
TGTGCCAGCTCTAGACAGGGGAAGTCAGATACGCAGTATTTT
CASSRQGKSDTQYF